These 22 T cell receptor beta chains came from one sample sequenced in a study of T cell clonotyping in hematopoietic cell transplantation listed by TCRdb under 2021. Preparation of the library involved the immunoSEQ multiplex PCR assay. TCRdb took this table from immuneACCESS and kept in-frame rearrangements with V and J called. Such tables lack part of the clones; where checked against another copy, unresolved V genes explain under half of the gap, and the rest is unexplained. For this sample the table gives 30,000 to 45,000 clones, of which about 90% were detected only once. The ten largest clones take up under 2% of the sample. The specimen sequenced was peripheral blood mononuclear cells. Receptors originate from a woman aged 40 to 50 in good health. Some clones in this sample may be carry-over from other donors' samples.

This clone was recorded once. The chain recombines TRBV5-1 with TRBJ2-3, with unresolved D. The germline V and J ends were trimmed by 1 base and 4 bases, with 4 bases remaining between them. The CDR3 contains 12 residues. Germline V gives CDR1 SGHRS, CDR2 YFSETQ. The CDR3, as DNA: TGCGCCAGCAGCTTGCCCCCAGATACGCAGTATTTT. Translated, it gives CASSLPPDTQYF.

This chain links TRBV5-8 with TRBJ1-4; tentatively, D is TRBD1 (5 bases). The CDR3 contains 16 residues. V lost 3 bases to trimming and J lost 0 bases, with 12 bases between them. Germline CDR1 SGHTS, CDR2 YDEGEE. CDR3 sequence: CASSYMGLSTNEKLFF. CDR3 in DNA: TGTGCCAGCAGCTACATGGGACTTTCAACTAATGAAAAACTGTTTTTT. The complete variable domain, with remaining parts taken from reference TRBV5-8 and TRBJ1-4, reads EAGVTQSPTHLIKTRGQQATLRCSPISGHTSVYWYQQALGLGLQFLLWYDEGEERNRGNFPPRFSGRQFPNYSSELNVNALELEDSALYLCASSYMGLSTNEKLFFGSGTQLSVL.

The CDR3 sequence: CASWGLGVYPYGYTF. As DNA, the CDR3 is TGTGCCAGTTGGGGTCTGGGAGTTTACCCCTATGGCTACACCTTC. V and J are TRBV6-5 and TRBJ1-2; D gene uncertain. The V gene's germline CDR1 is MNHEY and CDR2 SVGAGI. V gave up 9 bases and J gave up 4 bases, with 21 bases separating them. The CDR3 is 15 amino acids.

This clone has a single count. The CDR3 here is CASSPPRINYGYTF. CDR3 nucleotide sequence: TGTGCCAGCAGCCCCCCCAGAATTAACTATGGCTACACCTTC. The V gene is TRBV7-2, the J gene TRBJ1-2, with D unresolved. V lost 5 bases and J lost 1, with 11 bases in between. The CDR3 runs to 14 residues. Germline V gene sequence: CDR1 SGHTA, CDR2 FQGNSA.

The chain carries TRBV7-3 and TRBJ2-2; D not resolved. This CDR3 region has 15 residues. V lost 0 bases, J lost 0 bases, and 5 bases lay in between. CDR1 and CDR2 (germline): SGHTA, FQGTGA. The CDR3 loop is CASSLTQTNTGELFF. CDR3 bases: TGTGCCAGCAGCTTAACGCAGACGAACACCGGGGAGCTGTTTTTT.

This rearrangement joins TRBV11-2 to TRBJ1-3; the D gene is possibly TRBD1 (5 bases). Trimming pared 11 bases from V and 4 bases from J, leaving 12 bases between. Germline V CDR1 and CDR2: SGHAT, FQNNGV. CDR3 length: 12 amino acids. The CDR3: CAGRRGGNTIYF. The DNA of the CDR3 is TGTGCCGGTCGCCGGGGGGGAAACACCATATATTTT.

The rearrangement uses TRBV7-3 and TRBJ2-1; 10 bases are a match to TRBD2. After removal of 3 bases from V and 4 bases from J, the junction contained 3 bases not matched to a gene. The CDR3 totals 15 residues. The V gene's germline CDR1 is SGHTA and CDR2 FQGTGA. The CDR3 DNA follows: TGTGCCAGCAGCTTGCCTAGCGGGAGATACAATGAGCAGTTCTTC. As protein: CASSLPSGRYNEQFF.

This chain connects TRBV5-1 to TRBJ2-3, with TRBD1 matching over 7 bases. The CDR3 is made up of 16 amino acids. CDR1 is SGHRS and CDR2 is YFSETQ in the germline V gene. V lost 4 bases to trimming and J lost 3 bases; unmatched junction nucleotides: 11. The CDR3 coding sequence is TGCGCCAGCAGCCAATCGGGACAGACTTTAACAGATACGCAGTATTTT. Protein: CASSQSGQTLTDTQYF.

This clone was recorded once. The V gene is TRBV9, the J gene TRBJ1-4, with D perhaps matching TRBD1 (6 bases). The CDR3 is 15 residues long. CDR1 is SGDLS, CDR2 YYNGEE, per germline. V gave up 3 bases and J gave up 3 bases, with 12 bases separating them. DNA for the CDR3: TGTGCCAGCAGCGGGCGGGGGGCAGCTAATGAAAAACTGTTTTTT. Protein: CASSGRGAANEKLFF.

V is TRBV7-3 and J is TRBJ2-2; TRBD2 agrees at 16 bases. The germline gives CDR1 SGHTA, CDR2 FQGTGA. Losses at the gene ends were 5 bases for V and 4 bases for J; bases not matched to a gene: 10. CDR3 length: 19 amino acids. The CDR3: CASSQGLAGGTRATGELFF. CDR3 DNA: TGTGCCAGCAGCCAGGGACTAGCGGGAGGGACACGTGCCACCGGGGAGCTGTTTTTT.

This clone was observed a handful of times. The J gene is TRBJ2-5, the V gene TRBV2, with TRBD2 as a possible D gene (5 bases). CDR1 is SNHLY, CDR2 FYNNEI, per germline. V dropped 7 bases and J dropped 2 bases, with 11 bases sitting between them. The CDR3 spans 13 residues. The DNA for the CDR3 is TGTGCCAGCACTATGGAGGAGCAAGAGACCCAGTACTTC. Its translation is CASTMEEQETQYF. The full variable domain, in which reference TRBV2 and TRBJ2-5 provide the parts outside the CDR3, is EPEVTQTPSHQVTQMGQEVILRCVPISNHLYFYWYRQILGQKVEFLVSFYNNEISEKSEIFDDQFSVERPDGSNFTLKIRSTKLEDSAMYFCASTMEEQETQYFGPGTRLLVL.

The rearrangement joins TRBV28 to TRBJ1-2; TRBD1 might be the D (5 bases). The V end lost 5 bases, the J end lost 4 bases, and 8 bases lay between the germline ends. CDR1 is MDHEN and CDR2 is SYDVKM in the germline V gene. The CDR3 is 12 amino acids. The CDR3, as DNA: TGTGCCAGCAGTCCCAGGGTCTATGGCTACACCTTC. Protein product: CASSPRVYGYTF.

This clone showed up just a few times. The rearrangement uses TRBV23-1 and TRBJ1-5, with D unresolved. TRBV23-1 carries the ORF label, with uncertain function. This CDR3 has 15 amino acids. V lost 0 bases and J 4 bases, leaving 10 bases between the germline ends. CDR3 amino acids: CASSQSFGENQPQHF. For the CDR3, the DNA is TGCGCCAGCAGTCAATCGTTCGGGGAGAATCAGCCCCAGCATTTT.

CDR3 nucleotides: TGTGCCTGGAGTAGGCGCTTTAACCCTTACGAGCAGTACTTC. Translating it yields CAWSRRFNPYEQYF. The chain recombines TRBV30 with TRBJ2-7, with unresolved D. Trimming shortened V by 2 bases and J by 4 bases, and 15 bases separated the two germline ends. Germline CDR1 reads GTSNPN; CDR2 reads SVGIG (reference sequence). The CDR3 totals 14 residues.

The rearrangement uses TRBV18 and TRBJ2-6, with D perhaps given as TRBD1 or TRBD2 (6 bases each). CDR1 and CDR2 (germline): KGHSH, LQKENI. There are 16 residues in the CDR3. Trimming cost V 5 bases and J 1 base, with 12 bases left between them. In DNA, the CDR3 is TGTGCCAGCTCATCCAGAGGGGGGTCTGGGGCCAACGTCCTGACTTTC. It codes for CASSSRGGSGANVLTF.

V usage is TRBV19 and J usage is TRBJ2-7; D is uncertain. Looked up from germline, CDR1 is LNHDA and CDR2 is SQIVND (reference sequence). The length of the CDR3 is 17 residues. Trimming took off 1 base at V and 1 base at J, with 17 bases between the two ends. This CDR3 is CASSIGSDDVGSYEQYF. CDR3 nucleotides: TGTGCCAGTAGTATAGGCAGTGACGACGTAGGGTCCTACGAGCAGTACTTC.

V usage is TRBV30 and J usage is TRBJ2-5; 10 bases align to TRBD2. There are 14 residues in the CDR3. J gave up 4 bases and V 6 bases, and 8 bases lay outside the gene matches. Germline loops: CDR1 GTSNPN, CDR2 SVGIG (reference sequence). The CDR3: CACYQAGGGETQYF. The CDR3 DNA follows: TGTGCCTGCTACCAAGCGGGAGGGGGAGAGACCCAGTACTTC.

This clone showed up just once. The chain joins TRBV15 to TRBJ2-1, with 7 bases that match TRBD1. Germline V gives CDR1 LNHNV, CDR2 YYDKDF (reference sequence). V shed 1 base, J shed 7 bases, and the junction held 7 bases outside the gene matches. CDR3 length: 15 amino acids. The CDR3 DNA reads TGTGCCACCAGCAGAGGACAGGGAGTTTGGAATGAGCAGTTCTTC. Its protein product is CATSRGQGVWNEQFF.

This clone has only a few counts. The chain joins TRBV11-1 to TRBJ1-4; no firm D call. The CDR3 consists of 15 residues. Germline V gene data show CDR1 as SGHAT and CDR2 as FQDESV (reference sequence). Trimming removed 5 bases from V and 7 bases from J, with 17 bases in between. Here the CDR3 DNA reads TGTGCCAGCAGCCCGCTTGAGGGCGCCGGTGAAAAACTGTTTTTT. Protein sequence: CASSPLEGAGEKLFF.

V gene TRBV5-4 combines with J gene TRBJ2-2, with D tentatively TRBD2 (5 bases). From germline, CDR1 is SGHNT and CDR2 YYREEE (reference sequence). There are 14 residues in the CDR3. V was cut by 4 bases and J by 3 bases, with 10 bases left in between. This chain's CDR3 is CASSPGGDTGELFF. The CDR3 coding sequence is TGTGCCAGCAGCCCTGGAGGAGACACCGGGGAGCTGTTTTTT.

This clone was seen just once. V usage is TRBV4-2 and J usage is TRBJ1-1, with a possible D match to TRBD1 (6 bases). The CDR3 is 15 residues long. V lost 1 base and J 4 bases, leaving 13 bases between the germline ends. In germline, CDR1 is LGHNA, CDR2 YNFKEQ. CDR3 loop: CASSQGAGEGTEAFF. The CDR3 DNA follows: TGTGCCAGCAGCCAAGGGGCAGGGGAGGGCACTGAAGCTTTCTTT.

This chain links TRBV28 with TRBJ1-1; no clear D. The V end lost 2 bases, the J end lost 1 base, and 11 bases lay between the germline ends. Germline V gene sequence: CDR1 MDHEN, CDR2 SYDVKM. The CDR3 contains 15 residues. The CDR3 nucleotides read TGTGCCAGCAGTTTACATTTGGGAGAGAACACTGAAGCTTTCTTT. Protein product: CASSLHLGENTEAFF. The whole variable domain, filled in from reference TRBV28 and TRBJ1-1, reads DVKVTQSSRYLVKRTGEKVFLECVQDMDHENMFWYRQDPGLGLRLIYFSYDVKMKEKGDIPEGYSVSREKKERFSLILESASTNQTSMYLCASSLHLGENTEAFFGQGTRLTVV.